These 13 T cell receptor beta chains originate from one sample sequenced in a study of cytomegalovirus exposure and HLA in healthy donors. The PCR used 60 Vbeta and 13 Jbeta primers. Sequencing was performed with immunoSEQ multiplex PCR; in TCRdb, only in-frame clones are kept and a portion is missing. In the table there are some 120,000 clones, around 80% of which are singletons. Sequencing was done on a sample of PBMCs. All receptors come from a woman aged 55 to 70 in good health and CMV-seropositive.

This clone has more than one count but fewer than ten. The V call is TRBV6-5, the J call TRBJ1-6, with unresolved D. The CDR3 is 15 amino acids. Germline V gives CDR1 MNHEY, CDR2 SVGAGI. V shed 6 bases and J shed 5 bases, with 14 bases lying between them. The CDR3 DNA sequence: TGTGCCAGCAGCCGGGAGTTCGGAAATAATTCACCCCTCCACTTT. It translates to CASSREFGNNSPLHF.

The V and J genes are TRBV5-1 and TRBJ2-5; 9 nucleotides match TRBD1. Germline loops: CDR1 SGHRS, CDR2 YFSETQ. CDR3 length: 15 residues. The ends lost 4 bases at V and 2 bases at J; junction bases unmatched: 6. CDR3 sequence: CASSKQGALQETQYF. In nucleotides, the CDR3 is TGCGCCAGCAGCAAACAGGGGGCCCTACAAGAGACCCAGTACTTC.

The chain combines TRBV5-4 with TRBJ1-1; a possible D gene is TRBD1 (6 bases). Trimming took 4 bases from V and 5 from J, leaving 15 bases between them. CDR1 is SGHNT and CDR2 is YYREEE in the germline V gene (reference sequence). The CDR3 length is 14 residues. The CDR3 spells CASSLDRQGTEAFF. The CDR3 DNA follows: TGTGCCAGCAGCCTCGACCGGCAGGGGACTGAAGCTTTCTTT.

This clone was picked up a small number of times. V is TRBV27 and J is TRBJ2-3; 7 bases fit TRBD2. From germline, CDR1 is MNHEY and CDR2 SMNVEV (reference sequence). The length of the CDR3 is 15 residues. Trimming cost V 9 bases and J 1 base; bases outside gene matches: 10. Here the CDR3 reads CARRATSRCTDTQYF. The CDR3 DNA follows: TGTGCCAGGCGGGCGACTAGCAGATGCACAGATACGCAGTATTTT.

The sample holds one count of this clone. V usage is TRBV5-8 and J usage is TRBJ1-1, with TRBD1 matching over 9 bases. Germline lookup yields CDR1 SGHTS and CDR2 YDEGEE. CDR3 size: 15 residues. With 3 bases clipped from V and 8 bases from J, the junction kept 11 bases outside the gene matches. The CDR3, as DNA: TGTGCCAGCAGCTCCGAGGGACAGGGACGCATGGAAGCTTTCTTT. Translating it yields CASSSEGQGRMEAFF.

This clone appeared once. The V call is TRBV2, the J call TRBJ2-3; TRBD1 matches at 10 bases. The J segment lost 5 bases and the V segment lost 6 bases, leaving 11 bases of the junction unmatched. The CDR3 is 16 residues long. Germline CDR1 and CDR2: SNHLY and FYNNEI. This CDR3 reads CASRDSQDRGRDTQYF. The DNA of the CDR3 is TGTGCCAGCAGAGACTCCCAGGACAGGGGGAGAGATACGCAGTATTTT.

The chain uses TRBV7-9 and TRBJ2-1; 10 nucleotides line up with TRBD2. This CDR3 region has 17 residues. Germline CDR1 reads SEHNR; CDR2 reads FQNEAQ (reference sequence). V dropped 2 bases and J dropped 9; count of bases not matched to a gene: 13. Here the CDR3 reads CASSLLGSGGITLEQFF. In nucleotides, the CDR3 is TGTGCCAGCAGCTTACTGGGTAGCGGGGGGATTACCCTTGAGCAGTTCTTC.

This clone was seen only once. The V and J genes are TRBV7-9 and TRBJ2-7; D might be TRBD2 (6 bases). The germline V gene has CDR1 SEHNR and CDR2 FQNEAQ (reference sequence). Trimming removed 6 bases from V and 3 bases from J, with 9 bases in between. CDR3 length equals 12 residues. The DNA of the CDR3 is TGTGCCAGCAGGCTTAGCGGCTACGAGCAGTACTTC. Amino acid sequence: CASRLSGYEQYF.

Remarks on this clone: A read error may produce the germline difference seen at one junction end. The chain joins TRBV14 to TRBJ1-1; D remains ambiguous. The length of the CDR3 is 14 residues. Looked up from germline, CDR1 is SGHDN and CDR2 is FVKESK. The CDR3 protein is CASSQDEVVSKINF. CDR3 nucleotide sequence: TGTGCCAGCAGCCAAGATGAGGTGGTGTCAAAGATCAACTTT.

CDR3 DNA sequence: TGTGCCAGCAGCTTCGGACAGGGCCTCTCCTACGAGCAGTACTTC. This gives the protein CASSFGQGLSYEQYF. V usage is TRBV5-6 and J usage is TRBJ2-7; TRBD1 matches 8 bases. The CDR3 covers 15 residues. Germline V CDR1 and CDR2: SGHDT, YYEEEE. V shed 2 bases and J 0 bases; nucleotides not matched to a gene: 4.

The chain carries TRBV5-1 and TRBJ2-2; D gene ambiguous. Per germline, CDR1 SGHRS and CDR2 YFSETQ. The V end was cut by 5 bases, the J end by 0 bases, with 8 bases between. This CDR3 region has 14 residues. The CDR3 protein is CASRELPNTGELFF. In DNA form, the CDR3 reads TGCGCCAGCAGAGAGTTGCCGAACACCGGGGAGCTGTTTTTT.

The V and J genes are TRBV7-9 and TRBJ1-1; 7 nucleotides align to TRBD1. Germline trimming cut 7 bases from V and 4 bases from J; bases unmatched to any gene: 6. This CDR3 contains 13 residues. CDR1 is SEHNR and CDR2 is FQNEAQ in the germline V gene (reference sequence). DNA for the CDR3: TGTGCCAGCAACGAACAGGGGACCACTGAAGCTTTCTTT. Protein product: CASNEQGTTEAFF. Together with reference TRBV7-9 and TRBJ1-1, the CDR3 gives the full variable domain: DTGVSQNPRHKITKRGQNVTFRCDPISEHNRLYWYRQTLGQGPEFLTYFQNEAQLEKSRLLSDRFSAERPKGSFSTLEIQRTEQGDSAMYLCASNEQGTTEAFFGQGTRLTVV.

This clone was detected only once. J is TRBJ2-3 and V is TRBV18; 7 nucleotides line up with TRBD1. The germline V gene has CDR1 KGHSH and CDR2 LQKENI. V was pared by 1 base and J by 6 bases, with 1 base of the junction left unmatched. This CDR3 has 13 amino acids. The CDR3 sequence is CASSPQGADTQYF. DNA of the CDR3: TGTGCCAGCTCACCACAGGGGGCCGATACGCAGTATTTT.